A selection of T cell receptor beta chains follows, all from one sample in a study of T cells after yellow fever vaccination. Each CDR3 protein gets one entry after TCRdb re-called the 5' RACE reads with MiXCR. The table records approximately 510,000 distinct CDR3 sequences, 21% of them present only once. Specimen: PBMCs, collected roughly 20 days after the first yellow fever vaccination. The receptors shown here come from a man between 18 and 29 years old who received the YFV17D yellow fever vaccine. Each CDR3 is given without its conserved first and last residue. The order of the fields is V gene, clone size, CDR3 protein. For some rows the clone size is stated as once, few or many, or as a class when expanded; others skip it.

>TRBV6-1|few
ASSEGGHLFNQPQH
>TRBV14|many
ASSPVFTDTQY
>TRBV7-6|.
ASSLADPADTQY
>TRBV28|few
ASSLLTGQVNYGYT
>TRBV7-8|.
ASSLPPAGLNTEAF
>TRBV7-9|few
ASSSRTGSYEQY
>TRBV7-2|few
ASSLAWGTLGGTGELF
>TRBV5-6|.
ASSPHAWGLNEKLF
>TRBV9|few
ASSASGTGFGYT
>TRBV28|.
ASSLSDRYNQPQH
>TRBV7-3|.
ASSLMGHEQF
>TRBV11-2|.
ASSPRGLAGGQGSDTQY
>TRBV7-2|.
ASSLAWGTDTGELF
>TRBV12-3/TRBV12-4|few
ASSLRGRGQYEQY
>TRBV28|many
ASSGPAGYNEQF
>TRBV18|few
ASSRPGGETQY
>TRBV7-2|few
ASSFLGLNTEAF
>TRBV15|few
ATSRDAPYGYT
>TRBV20-1|few
SARGLAADTQY
>TRBV6-1|few
ASSPGQHTEAF
>TRBV4-3|.
ASSQTISDTQH
>TRBV5-6|.
ASSIMGTAGAF
>TRBV5-1|few
ASSVQGADNEQF
>TRBV4-1|.
ASSPLDRADYEQY
>TRBV5-1|few
ASSLDVGELF
>TRBV18|few
ASSAQIRDEAF
>TRBV12-5|few
ASGLTTGSNQPQH
>TRBV4-3|.
ASSLSQTGAEQY
>TRBV29-1|few
SVEERNSGNTIY
>TRBV12-3/TRBV12-4|.
ASSLSSGGANWDTQY
>TRBV1|.
TSSQDPEQLYGYT
>TRBV12-3/TRBV12-4|.
ASRDSGRNYGYT
>TRBV4-1|.
ASSQDTGGASTDTQY
>TRBV27|.
ASSFSFGTEAF
>TRBV7-3|.
ASSPVGGLNYEQY
>TRBV6-5|many
ASSTGTGGRQPQH
>TRBV10-3|few
AAAGGSSYNEQF
>TRBV5-1|many
ASSLGVMRDEQY
>TRBV7-9|.
ASSFDLSTDTQY
>TRBV4-1|many
ASSQEGGLGNQPQH
>TRBV4-3|.
ASSGTGVMNTEAF
>TRBV13|.
ASSFGQGVVNEQF
>TRBV29-1|few
SVRLASTGELF
>TRBV12-3/TRBV12-4|few
ASSLAGGRVFKETQY
>TRBV7-9|.
ASAGDRRQPQH
>TRBV6-2/TRBV6-3|.
ASTLGARRAWYEQY
>TRBV6-2/TRBV6-3|few
ASSYSVEGLAKNIQY
>TRBV5-5|.
ASSLRRGISNEQF